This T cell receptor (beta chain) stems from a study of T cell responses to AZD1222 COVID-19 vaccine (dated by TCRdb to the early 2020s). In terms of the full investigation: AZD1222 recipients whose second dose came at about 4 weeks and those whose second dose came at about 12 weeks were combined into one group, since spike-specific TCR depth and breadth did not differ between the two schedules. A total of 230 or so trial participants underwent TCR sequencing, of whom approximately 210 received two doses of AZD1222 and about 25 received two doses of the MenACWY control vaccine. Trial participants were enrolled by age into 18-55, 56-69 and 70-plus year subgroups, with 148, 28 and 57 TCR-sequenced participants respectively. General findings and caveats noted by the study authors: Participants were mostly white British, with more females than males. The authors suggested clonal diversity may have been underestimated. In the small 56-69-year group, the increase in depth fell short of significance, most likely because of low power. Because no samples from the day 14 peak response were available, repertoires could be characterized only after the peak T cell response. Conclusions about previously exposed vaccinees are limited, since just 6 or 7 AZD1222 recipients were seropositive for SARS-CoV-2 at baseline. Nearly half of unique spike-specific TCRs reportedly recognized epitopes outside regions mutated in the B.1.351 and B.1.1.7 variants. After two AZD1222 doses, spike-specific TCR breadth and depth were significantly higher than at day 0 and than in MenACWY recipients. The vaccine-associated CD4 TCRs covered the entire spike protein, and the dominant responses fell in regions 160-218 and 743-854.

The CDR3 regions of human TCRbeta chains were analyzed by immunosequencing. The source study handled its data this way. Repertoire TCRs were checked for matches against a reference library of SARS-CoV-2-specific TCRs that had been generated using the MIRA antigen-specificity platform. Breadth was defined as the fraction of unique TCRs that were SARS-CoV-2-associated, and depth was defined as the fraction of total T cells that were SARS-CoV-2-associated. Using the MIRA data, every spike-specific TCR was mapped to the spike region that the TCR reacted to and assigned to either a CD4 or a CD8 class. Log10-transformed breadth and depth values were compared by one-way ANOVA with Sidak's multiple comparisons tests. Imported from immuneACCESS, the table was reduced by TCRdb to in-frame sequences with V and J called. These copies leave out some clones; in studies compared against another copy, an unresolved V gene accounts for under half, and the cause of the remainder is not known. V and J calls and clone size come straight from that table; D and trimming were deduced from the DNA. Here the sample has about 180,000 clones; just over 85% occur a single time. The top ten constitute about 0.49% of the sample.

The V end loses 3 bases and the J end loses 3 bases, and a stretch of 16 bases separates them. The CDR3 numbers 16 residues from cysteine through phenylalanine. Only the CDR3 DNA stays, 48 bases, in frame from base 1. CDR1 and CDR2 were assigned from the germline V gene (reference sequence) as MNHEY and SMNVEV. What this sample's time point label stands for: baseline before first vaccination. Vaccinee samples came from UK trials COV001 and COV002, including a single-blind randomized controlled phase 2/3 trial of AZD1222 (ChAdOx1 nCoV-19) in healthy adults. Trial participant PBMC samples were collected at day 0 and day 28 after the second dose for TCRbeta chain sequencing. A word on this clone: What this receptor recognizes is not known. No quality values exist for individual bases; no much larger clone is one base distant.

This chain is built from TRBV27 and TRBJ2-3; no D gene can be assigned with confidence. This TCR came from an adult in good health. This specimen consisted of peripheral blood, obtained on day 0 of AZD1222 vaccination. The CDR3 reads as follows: CASSLFGPIRTDTQYF. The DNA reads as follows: TGTGCCAGCAGTTTGTTTGGGCCTATCAGGACAGATACGCAGTATTTT.